The present entry profiles one T cell receptor beta chain with its context. The antigen remains undetermined. This record belongs to a study of T cells after yellow fever vaccination. Study-wide findings and caveats: Highly abundant clonotypes carried over from the bulk population could end up in FACS-sorted repertoires as contaminants. Post-booster repertoires contained most primary-vaccination clones again (about 96% CD4, approximately 86% CD8).

The germline V and J ends were trimmed by 3 bases and 8 bases, with 19 bases remaining between them. Germline CDR1 reads MNHEY; CDR2 reads SMNVEV (reference sequence). This CDR3 has 15 residues. TCRdb redid the calling of the 5' RACE reads with MiXCR, one entry per CDR3 protein. In the table there are 400,000 or so distinct CDR3 sequences, under 14% of which are singletons. This chain links TRBV27 with TRBJ1-1, with D unclear. The sample in question was PBMCs, obtained on the day of the first yellow fever vaccination. This TCR was recovered from a man aged 18 to 35 who received the YFV17D yellow fever vaccine. CDR3 sequence reads: CASSFSLEGTLEAFF. CDR3 coding DNA: TGTGCCAGCAGTTTCTCACTGGAAGGAACACTGGAAGCTTTCTTT.